This paragraph covers one T cell receptor beta chain sequence. As yet, its antigen is unknown. The data were taken from a study of PD-L1 blockade in urothelial cancer. Background on the study: Between 0 and 3 chemotherapy regimens preceded treatment for each patient.

Regarding the study as a whole: Patients with below-median pretreatment blood clonality survived longer.

Sequencing was performed with immunoSEQ multiplex PCR; in TCRdb, only in-frame clones are kept and a portion is missing. The sample lists 75,000 to 95,000 clones; approximately 89% were seen once. The germline CDR1 and CDR2 sequences are MNHNS and SASEGT. The length of the CDR3 is 15 residues. Trimming removed 1 base from V and 3 bases from J; junction bases left unmatched: 2. Time point here: peripheral blood 6 weeks after treatment start. Each patient presented with locally advanced or metastatic urothelial carcinoma. Every patient provided from 1 to 8 samples, collected pretreatment and on-treatment.

This clonotype originated in a woman older than 75 with urothelial cancer. The sample consisted of PBMCs, taken around atezolizumab (anti-PD-L1) treatment. The rearrangement uses TRBV6-1 and TRBJ2-1; 8 nucleotides line up with TRBD2. The CDR3 nucleotides are TGTGCCAGCAGTGAAGGACTAGCGATCTACAATGAGCAGTTCTTC. It yields the protein CASSEGLAIYNEQFF.